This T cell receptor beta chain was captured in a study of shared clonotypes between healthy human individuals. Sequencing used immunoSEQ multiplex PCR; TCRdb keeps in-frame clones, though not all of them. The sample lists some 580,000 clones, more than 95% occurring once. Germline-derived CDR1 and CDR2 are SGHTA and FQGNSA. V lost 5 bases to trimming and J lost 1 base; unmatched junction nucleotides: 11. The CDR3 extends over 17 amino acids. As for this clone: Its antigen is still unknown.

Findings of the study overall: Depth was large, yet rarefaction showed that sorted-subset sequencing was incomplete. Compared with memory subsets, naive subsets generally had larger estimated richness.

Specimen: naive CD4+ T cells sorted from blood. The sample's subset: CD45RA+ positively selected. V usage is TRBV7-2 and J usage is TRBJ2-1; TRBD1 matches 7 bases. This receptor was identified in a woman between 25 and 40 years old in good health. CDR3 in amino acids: CASSPWDSSESYNEQFF. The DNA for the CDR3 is TGTGCCAGCAGCCCCTGGGACAGCTCAGAGTCCTACAATGAGCAGTTCTTC. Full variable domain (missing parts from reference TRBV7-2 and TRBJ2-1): GAGVSQSPSNKVTEKGKDVELRCDPISGHTALYWYRQSLGQGLEFLIYFQGNSAPDKSGLPSDRFSAERTGGSVSTLTIQRTQQEDSAVYLCASSPWDSSESYNEQFFGPGTRLTVL.